This T cell receptor beta chain was observed in a study of blood T cell repertoires in COVID-19. Study summary: Donors in the United States, Italy and Spain gave samples during acute or convalescent COVID-19. T cells, B-cell-depleted T cells, or PBMCs supplied cDNA or gDNA.

The CDR3 length is 14 residues. The germline V gene encodes CDR1 SGDLS and CDR2 YYNGEE. V was trimmed by 4 bases and J by 10 bases, leaving 17 bases between them. Original data processing: Reference gene primers were amplified, and this amplification served to estimate nucleated cell counts. TCRdb's copy holds only in-frame clones and misses some; the assay was immunoSEQ multiplex PCR. The DNA was the basis for D and trimming; V, J and clone size are from that table. The data contain 40,000 to 55,000 clones, approximately 80% of them singletons. The chain links TRBV9 to TRBJ1-4, with a tentative D call TRBD1 (6 bases). What was sequenced was peripheral blood. The source is a human donor in a cohort sampled during active COVID-19. The CDR3 sequence is CASSPGTPLGKLFF. The CDR3 DNA follows: TGTGCCAGCAGCCCCGGGACACCTCTAGGAAAACTGTTTTTT.